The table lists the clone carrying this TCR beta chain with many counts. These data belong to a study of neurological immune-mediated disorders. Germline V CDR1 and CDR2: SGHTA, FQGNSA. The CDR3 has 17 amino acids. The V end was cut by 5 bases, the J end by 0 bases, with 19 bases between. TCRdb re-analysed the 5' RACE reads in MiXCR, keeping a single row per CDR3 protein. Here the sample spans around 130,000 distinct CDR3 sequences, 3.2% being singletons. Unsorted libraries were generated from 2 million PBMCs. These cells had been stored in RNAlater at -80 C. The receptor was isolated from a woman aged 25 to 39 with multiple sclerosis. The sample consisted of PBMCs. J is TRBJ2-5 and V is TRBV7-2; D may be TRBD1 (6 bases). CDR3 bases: TGTGCCAGCAGCGAAAAAGTTCGGACAGTCCACCAAGAGACCCAGTACTTC. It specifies CASSEKVRTVHQETQYF. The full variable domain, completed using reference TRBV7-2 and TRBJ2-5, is GAGVSQSPSNKVTEKGKDVELRCDPISGHTALYWYRQSLGQGLEFLIYFQGNSAPDKSGLPSDRFSAERTGGSVSTLTIQRTQQEDSAVYLCASSEKVRTVHQETQYFGPGTRLLVL.